This T cell receptor beta chain was sequenced for a study of OX40 agonist ivuxolimab in advanced cancers. Across the study: Patients were infused with ivuxolimab every 2 weeks at 0.01 to 10 mg/kg. Enrollees could have had prior anti-PD-1, anti-PD-L1 or anti-CTLA-4 therapy, which more than 30% had received. Study-level points and caveats: Averaging showed that CD8+ T cells had more expanded clones than CD4+ did.

Clones were sequenced by immunoSEQ multiplex PCR, and TCRdb holds only the in-frame ones, with some missing. The sample holds approximately 81,000 clones, roughly 91% seen once. V was pared by 7 bases and J by 1 base, with 7 bases of the junction left unmatched. Germline values: CDR1 SNHLY, CDR2 FYNNEI. The CDR3 runs to 16 residues. Notes on this clone: Antigen: not known.

Sample: CD4+ or CD8+ T cells sorted from blood, taken in a trial of the OX40 agonist ivuxolimab. The TCR sequence derives from an adult with an advanced solid tumor such as melanoma, head and neck, liver or kidney cancer. The rearrangement joins TRBV2 to TRBJ2-3; TRBD2 matches 11 bases. CDR3 bases: TGTGCCAGCACCCCCCCGGGACTAGCGGGCACAGATACGCAGTATTTT. It codes for CASTPPGLAGTDTQYF.